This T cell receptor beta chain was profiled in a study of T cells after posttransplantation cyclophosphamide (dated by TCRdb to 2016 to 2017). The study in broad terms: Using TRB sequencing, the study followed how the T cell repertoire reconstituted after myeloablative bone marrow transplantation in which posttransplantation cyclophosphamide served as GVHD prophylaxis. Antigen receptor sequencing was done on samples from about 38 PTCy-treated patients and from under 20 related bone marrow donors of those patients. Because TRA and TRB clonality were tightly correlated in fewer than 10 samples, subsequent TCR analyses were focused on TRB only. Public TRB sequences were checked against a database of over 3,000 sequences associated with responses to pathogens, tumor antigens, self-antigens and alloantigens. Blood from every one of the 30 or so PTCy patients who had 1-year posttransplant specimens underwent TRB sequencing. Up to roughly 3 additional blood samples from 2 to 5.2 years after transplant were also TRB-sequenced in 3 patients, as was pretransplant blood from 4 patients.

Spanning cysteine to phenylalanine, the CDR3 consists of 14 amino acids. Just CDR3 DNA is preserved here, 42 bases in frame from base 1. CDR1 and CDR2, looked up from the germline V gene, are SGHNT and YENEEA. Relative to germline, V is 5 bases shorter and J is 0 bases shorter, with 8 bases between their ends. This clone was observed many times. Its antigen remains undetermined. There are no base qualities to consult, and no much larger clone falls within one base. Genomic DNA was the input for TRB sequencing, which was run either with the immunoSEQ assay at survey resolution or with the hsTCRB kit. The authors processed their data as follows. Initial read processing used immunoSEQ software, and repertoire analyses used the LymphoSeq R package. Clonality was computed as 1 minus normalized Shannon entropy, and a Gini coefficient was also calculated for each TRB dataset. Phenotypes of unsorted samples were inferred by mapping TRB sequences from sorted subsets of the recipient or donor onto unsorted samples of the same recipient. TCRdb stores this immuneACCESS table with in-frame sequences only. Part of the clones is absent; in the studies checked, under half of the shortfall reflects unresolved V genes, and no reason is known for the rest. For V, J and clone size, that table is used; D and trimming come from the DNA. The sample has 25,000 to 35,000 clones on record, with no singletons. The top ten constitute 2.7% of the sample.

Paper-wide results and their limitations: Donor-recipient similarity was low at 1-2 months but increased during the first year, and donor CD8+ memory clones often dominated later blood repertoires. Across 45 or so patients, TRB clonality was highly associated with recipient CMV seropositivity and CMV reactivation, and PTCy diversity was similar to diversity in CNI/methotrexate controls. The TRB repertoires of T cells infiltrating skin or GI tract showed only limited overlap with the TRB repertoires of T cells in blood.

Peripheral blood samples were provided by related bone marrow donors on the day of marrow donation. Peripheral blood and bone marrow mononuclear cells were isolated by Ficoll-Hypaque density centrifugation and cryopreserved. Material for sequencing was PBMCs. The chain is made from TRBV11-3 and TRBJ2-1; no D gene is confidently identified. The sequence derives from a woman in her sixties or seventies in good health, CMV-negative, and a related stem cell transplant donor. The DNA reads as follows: TGTGCCAGCAGCAGACAAAGCTCCTACAATGAGCAGTTCTTC. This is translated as CASSRQSSYNEQFF.